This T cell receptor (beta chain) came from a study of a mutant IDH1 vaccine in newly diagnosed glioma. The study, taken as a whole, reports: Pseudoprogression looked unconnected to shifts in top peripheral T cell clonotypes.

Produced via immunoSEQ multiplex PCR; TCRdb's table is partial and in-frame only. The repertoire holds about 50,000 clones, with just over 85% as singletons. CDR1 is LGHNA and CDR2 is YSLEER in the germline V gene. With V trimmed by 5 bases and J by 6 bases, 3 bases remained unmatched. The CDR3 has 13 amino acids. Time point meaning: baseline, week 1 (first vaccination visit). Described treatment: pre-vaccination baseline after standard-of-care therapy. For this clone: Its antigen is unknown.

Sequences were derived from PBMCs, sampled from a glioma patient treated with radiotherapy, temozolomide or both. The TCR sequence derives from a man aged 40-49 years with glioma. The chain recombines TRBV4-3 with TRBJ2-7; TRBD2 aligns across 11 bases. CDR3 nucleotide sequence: TGCGCCAGCAGCACTAGCGGGAGTAGCGAGCAGTACTTC. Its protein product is CASSTSGSSEQYF.